The 3 T cell receptor beta chains listed next were all sequenced from one sample in a study of shared clonotypes between healthy human individuals. Assay used: immunoSEQ multiplex PCR; TCRdb lists only in-frame clones, some missing. The table shows 2.3 million or so clones, with approximately 93% occurring only once. Specimen: naive CD4+ T cells from PBMCs. Specified subset: CD45RA+ positively selected. The receptor set was obtained from a man younger than 35 in good health. Some clones in this sample may be carry-over from other donors' samples.

The rearrangement links TRBV5-1 to TRBJ2-3; 10 nucleotides line up with TRBD2. This CDR3 is 15 amino acids long. Germline loops: CDR1 SGHRS, CDR2 YFSETQ. J gave up 5 bases and V 5 bases, and 8 bases lay outside the gene matches. CDR3 region: CASRPGSSGRDTQYF. The DNA for the CDR3 is TGCGCCAGCAGACCAGGATCTAGCGGGAGAGATACGCAGTATTTT.

The CDR3 region is CASSSGRAGGDTQYF. Written as DNA, the CDR3 is TGTGCCAGTTCTAGCGGGAGAGCCGGGGGGGATACGCAGTATTTT. The chain recombines TRBV6-1 with TRBJ2-3, with 10 bases lining up with TRBD2. Trimming cost V 9 bases and J 6 bases; bases outside gene matches: 12. Germline V gene lookup returns CDR1 MNHNS and CDR2 SASEGT. There are 15 residues in the CDR3.

The rearrangement uses TRBV5-1 and TRBJ2-7; the match to TRBD1 covers 7 bases. Germline values: CDR1 SGHRS, CDR2 YFSETQ. CDR3 length: 17 amino acids. V shed 6 bases, J shed 5 bases, and the junction held 20 bases outside the gene matches. The CDR3 DNA is TGCGCCAGCACCCCAACTCTCAGTAACAGGGGTCTCAACGAGCAGTACTTC. It is translated as CASTPTLSNRGLNEQYF.